The 17 T cell receptor beta chains below come from one sample, sequenced in a study of blood T cell repertoires in COVID-19. Repertoires were generated with immunoSEQ multiplex PCR, while TCRdb's copy carries only in-frame clones and drops some. The sample yields 300,000 to 400,000 clones, roughly 90% seen once. Sequencing was performed on PBMCs or T cells enriched from blood (not recorded which). Receptor source: a man between 60 and 75 years old who had recovered from COVID-19.

This chain joins TRBV28 and TRBJ1-2; D perhaps matches TRBD1 (6 bases). Germline CDR1 MDHEN, CDR2 SYDVKM. This CDR3 is built from 14 residues. With 5 bases removed from V and 5 bases from J, the gap between germline ends came to 15 bases. The CDR3 loop reads CASSRLGARYGYTF. The DNA for the CDR3 is TGTGCCAGCAGTCGCCTGGGGGCGAGGTATGGCTACACCTTC.

The chain joins TRBV18 to TRBJ2-1; D is uncertain. V lost 3 bases to trimming and J lost 2 bases, with 5 bases between them. The germline gives CDR1 KGHSH, CDR2 LQKENI. There are 13 residues in the CDR3. CDR3 loop: CASSPGPYNEQFF. The CDR3 region has the DNA TGTGCCAGCTCACCGGGCCCCTACAATGAGCAGTTCTTC. Full variable domain (remainder filled in from reference TRBV18 and TRBJ2-1): NAGVMQNPRHLVRRRGQEARLRCSPMKGHSHVYWYRQLPEEGLKFMVYLQKENIIDESGMPKERFSAEFPKEGPSILRIQQVVRGDSAAYFCASSPGPYNEQFFGPGTRLTVL.

V is TRBV5-5 and J is TRBJ2-1; 11 bases line up with TRBD1. Germline V gene data show CDR1 as SGHKS and CDR2 as YYEKEE (reference sequence). With V trimmed by 6 bases and J by 6 bases, 11 bases remained unmatched. This CDR3 has 16 amino acids. The CDR3: CASTFFPDRGPNEQFF. CDR3 nucleotide sequence: TGTGCCAGCACCTTCTTCCCGGACAGGGGGCCCAATGAGCAGTTCTTC.

This chain uses TRBV14 with TRBJ1-2; D unclear. V lost 0 bases to trimming and J lost 5 bases, with 7 bases between them. CDR1 is SGHDN, CDR2 FVKESK, per germline. The CDR3 covers 13 residues. This chain's CDR3 is CASSQDRTYGYTF. The CDR3 nucleotides read TGTGCCAGCAGCCAAGACCGAACTTATGGCTACACCTTC.

The V call is TRBV9, the J call TRBJ2-2; D remains ambiguous. The germline V gene has CDR1 SGDLS and CDR2 YYNGEE. The CDR3 contains 12 residues. V lost 0 bases and J lost 6, with 3 bases in between. CDR3 bases: TGTGCCAGCAGCGTAGCGTCCGGGGAGCTGTTTTTT. This encodes CASSVASGELFF.

The chain links TRBV19 to TRBJ2-5, with D tentatively TRBD1 (5 bases). The CDR3 is 13 amino acids. Trimming pared 1 base from V and 7 bases from J, leaving 10 bases between. Germline CDR1 and CDR2: LNHDA and SQIVND (reference sequence). The CDR3 DNA is TGTGCCAGTAGTATAGGACGACAGTTGACCCAGTACTTC. Protein product: CASSIGRQLTQYF.

CDR3 amino acids: CASSLIVYSRGSSYEQYF. DNA for the CDR3: TGTGCCAGCAGCTTAATCGTTTATAGTCGGGGGAGCTCCTACGAGCAGTACTTC. V and J are TRBV7-2 and TRBJ2-7; possibly TRBD2 for D (6 bases). Germline CDR1 reads SGHTA; CDR2 reads FQGNSA. This CDR3 comprises 18 residues. V lost 2 bases and J lost 0, with 20 bases in between.

V is TRBV19 and J is TRBJ2-7; 7 bases agree with TRBD2. This CDR3 has 15 amino acids. The germline V gene has CDR1 LNHDA and CDR2 SQIVND (reference sequence). V lost 5 bases to trimming and J lost 3 bases; unmatched junction nucleotides: 10. CDR3 loop: CASSASGMAYYEQYF. The CDR3 DNA is TGTGCCAGTAGTGCCAGCGGGATGGCCTACTACGAGCAGTACTTC. Complete variable domain (other parts from reference TRBV19 and TRBJ2-7): DGGITQSPKYLFRKEGQNVTLSCEQNLNHDAMYWYRQDPGQGLRLIYYSQIVNDFQKGDIAEGYSVSREKKESFPLTVTSAQKNPTAFYLCASSASGMAYYEQYFGPGTRLTVT.

The genes are TRBV29-1 and TRBJ2-1; possibly TRBD2 for D (6 bases). Germline-derived CDR1 and CDR2 are SQVTM and ANQGSEA. CDR3 length: 12 amino acids. V was shortened by 4 bases and J by 6 bases, with 10 bases between the two germline ends. This chain's CDR3 is CSVGNSGNEQFF. CDR3 bases: TGCAGCGTTGGTAATAGCGGCAATGAGCAGTTCTTC.

In this sample, this clone turned up once. The chain recombines TRBV9 with TRBJ2-3; TRBD2 matches 10 bases. The CDR3 loop spans 17 amino acids. The germline V gene has CDR1 SGDLS and CDR2 YYNGEE. After removal of 3 bases from V and 5 bases from J, the junction contained 12 bases not matched to a gene. CDR3 coding DNA: TGTGCCAGCAGCGCCTCCGGGACTAGCGCTCTCCAAGATACGCAGTATTTT. Translated, it gives CASSASGTSALQDTQYF.

CDR3 residues: CASSGTLRETQYF. The CDR3 bases are TGCGCCAGCAGTGGGACTCTACGGGAGACCCAGTACTTC. This sequence joins TRBV10-1 and TRBJ2-5; a possible D gene is TRBD2 (5 bases). Trimming left V 4 bases short and J 5 bases short, with 11 bases between. Per germline, CDR1 WNHNN and CDR2 SYGVQD (reference sequence). This CDR3 comprises 13 residues.

The chain combines TRBV27 with TRBJ2-7, with D perhaps matching TRBD2 (6 bases). The CDR3 sequence is 15 residues long. Germline values: CDR1 MNHEY, CDR2 SMNVEV (reference sequence). V lost 5 bases, J lost 2 bases, and 16 bases lay in between. CDR3 nucleotide sequence: TGTGCCAGCAGTCAGTTTGCTAGCGAAACCTACGAGCAGTACTTC. Its protein product is CASSQFASETYEQYF.

This clone occurred a few times. The chain combines TRBV5-1 with TRBJ2-2, with TRBD2 as a possible D gene (6 bases). Per germline, CDR1 SGHRS and CDR2 YFSETQ. Trimming took 0 bases from V and 0 from J, leaving 12 bases between them. This CDR3 spans 17 amino acids. This CDR3 is CASSLGLAYANTGELFF. In nucleotides, the CDR3 is TGCGCCAGCAGCTTGGGCCTAGCGTATGCGAACACCGGGGAGCTGTTTTTT.

The J gene is TRBJ2-1, the V gene TRBV5-1, with TRBD1 as a possible D gene (5 bases). Germline CDR1 is SGHRS and CDR2 is YFSETQ. The CDR3 has 14 amino acids. V was cut by 0 bases and J by 6 bases, with 10 bases left in between. DNA of the CDR3: TGCGCCAGCAGCTTGGAAGCAGGGCCCAATGAGCAGTTCTTC. Protein product: CASSLEAGPNEQFF.

The chain couples TRBV28 to TRBJ1-1; D remains ambiguous. Per the germline V gene, CDR1 is MDHEN and CDR2 is SYDVKM. The germline V and J ends were trimmed by 4 bases and 4 bases, with 4 bases remaining between them. This CDR3 is 11 amino acids long. The CDR3 spells CASSSPTEAFF. The CDR3, as DNA: TGTGCCAGCAGTTCTCCCACTGAAGCTTTCTTT.

The chain employs TRBV3-1 (or the pseudogene TRBV3-2) and TRBJ2-7; maybe TRBD1 (5 bases). Germline CDR1 LGHDT, CDR2 YNNKEL (reference sequence). V lost 4 bases and J 6 bases, leaving 13 bases between the germline ends. The CDR3 consists of 13 residues. The CDR3 nucleotides are TGTGCCAGCAGCCCGGCAGGGCGTTTCGAGCAGTACTTC. This sequence encodes CASSPAGRFEQYF.

The table lists this clone with a few counts. The rearrangement links TRBV7-8 to TRBJ1-5; D ambiguous. This CDR3 region has 16 residues. V lost 6 bases and J lost 0, with 15 bases in between. Germline V lookup: CDR1 SGHVS, CDR2 FQNEAQ. The chain's CDR3 is CASRGRGTDSNQPQHF. Written as DNA, the CDR3 is TGTGCCAGCAGAGGGAGAGGTACGGATAGCAATCAGCCCCAGCATTTT. The whole variable domain, remainder taken from reference TRBV7-8 and TRBJ1-5, is GAGVSQSPRYKVAKRGQDVALRCDPISGHVSLFWYQQALGQGPEFLTYFQNEAQLDKSGLPSDRFFAERPEGSVSTLKIQRTQQEDSAVYLCASRGRGTDSNQPQHFGDGTRLSIL.